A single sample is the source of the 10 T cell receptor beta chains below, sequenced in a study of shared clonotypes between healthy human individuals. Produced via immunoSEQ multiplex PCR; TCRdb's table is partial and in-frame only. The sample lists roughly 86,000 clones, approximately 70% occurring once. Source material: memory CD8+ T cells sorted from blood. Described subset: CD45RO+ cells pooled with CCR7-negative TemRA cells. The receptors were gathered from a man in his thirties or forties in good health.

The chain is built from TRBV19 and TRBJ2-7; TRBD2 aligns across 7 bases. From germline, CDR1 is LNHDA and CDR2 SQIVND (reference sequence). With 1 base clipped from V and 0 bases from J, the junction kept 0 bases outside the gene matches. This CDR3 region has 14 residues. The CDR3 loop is CASSIASGSYEQYF. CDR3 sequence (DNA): TGTGCCAGTAGTATAGCTAGCGGCTCCTACGAGCAGTACTTC.

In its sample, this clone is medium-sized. The CDR3 nucleotides read TGTGCCAGCACCCTGGACGGTGTGGGAGGGTACGAGCAGTACTTC. Translation: CASTLDGVGGYEQYF. The V call is TRBV27, the J call TRBJ2-7; 7 bases fit TRBD2. The CDR3 sequence is 15 residues long. J was trimmed by 4 bases and V by 7 bases; bases with no gene match: 13. Germline values: CDR1 MNHEY, CDR2 SMNVEV (reference sequence).

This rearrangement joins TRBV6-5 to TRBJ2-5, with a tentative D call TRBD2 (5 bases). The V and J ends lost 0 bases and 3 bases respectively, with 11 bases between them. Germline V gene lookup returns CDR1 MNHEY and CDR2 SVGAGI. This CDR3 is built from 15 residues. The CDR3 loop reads CASSYSPRGEETQYF. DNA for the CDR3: TGTGCCAGCAGTTACTCGCCCCGGGGAGAAGAGACCCAGTACTTC.

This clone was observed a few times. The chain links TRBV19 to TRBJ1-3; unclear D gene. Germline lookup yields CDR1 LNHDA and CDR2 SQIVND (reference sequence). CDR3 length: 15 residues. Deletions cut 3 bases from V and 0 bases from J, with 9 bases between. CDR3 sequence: CASSISALSGNTIYF. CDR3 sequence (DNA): TGTGCCAGTAGTATCAGTGCCCTCTCTGGAAACACCATATATTTT.

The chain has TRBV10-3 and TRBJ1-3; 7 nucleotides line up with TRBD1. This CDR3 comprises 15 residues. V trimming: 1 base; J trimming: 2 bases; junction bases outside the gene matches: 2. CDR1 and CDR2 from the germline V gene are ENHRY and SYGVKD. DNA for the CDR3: TGTGCCATCAGTGAGTGGGACAGAGCTGGAAACACCATATATTTT. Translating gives CAISEWDRAGNTIYF.

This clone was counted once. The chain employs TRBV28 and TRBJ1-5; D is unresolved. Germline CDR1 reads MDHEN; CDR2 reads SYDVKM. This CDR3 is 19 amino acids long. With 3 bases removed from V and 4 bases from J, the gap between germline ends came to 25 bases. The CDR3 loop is CASSLDRRTGMRWNQPQHF. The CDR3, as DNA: TGTGCCAGCAGTTTGGATCGTAGAACCGGGATGAGGTGGAATCAGCCCCAGCATTTT.

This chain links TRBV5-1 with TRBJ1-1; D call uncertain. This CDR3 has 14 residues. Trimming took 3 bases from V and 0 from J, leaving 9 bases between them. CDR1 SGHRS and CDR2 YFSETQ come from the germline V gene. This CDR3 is CASSSRGMNTEAFF. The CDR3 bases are TGCGCCAGCAGCTCTCGAGGGATGAACACTGAAGCTTTCTTT.

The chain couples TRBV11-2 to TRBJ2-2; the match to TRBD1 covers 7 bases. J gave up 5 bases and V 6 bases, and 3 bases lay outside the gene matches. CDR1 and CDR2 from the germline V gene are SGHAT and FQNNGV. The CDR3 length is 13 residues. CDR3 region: CASRLTGTGELFF. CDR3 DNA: TGTGCCAGCAGATTGACAGGGACCGGGGAGCTGTTTTTT.

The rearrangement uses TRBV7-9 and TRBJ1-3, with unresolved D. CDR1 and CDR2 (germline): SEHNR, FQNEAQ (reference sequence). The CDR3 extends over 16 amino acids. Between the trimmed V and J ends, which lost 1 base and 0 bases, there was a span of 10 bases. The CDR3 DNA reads TGTGCCAGCAGCTTAGATGAATCCTACTCTGGAAACACCATATATTTT. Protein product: CASSLDESYSGNTIYF.

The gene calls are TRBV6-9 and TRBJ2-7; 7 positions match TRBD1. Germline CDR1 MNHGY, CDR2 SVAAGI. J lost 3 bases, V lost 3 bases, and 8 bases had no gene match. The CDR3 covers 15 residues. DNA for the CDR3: TGTGCCAGCAGTTACTCGACTGCAGGGGGCTACGAGCAGTACTTC. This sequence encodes CASSYSTAGGYEQYF.